This T cell receptor beta chain was observed in a study of cytomegalovirus exposure and HLA in healthy donors. About the study: A later analysis reported the 95 to 150 validation repertoires used the same platform as the roughly 700 first-cohort repertoires. Notes on the study in general: A few CMV-associated chains were confirmed in vitro to be specific for CMV antigens. According to a subsequent analysis, TCR clusters from the first cohort were inclined to appear together in the 100 to 150 validation repertoires.

CDR3 size: 18 residues. As to this clone: Its antigen is not known.

Libraries were prepared by immunoSEQ multiplex PCR; TCRdb keeps only in-frame clonotypes and omits some of them. The table lists nearly 80,000 clones, 80% to 95% of them singletons. The genes are TRBV7-5 and TRBJ1-2. TRBV7-5 is classified as a pseudogene. The receptor's source is a woman aged 30 to 39 in good health and CMV-seronegative. The material sequenced was PBMCs. CDR3 bases: TGTGCCAGAAGCGAGGACGGACTCCAGTTCAAAGCTAACTATGGCTACACCTTC. It codes for CARSEDGLQFKANYGYTF.